What follows are 22 T cell receptor beta chains derived from one specimen sequenced in a study of cytomegalovirus exposure and HLA in healthy donors. Researchers ran the PCR with 60 Vbeta and 13 Jbeta primers. Sequencing used immunoSEQ multiplex PCR; TCRdb keeps in-frame clones, though not all of them. The table records 90,000 to 130,000 clones, around 76% of them present only once. The sample taken for sequencing was PBMCs. These TCRs come from a man in his thirties or forties in good health and CMV-seropositive.

This chain connects TRBV9 to TRBJ1-4; D might be TRBD1 (5 bases). The V gene lost 3 bases and the J gene lost 0 bases, with 18 bases spanning the gap. The CDR3 sequence is 18 residues long. Germline lookup yields CDR1 SGDLS and CDR2 YYNGEE. The CDR3 loop reads CASSGGTGTFATNEKLFF. In DNA form, the CDR3 reads TGTGCCAGCAGCGGAGGAACCGGGACTTTTGCAACTAATGAAAAACTGTTTTTT.

The V gene is TRBV4-3, the J gene TRBJ1-1, with D unclear. This CDR3 has 15 amino acids. V was clipped by 0 bases and J by 5 bases, with 13 bases between them. Germline assignment: CDR1 LGHNA and CDR2 YSLEER. This CDR3 is CASSQDSGIWTEAFF. Here the CDR3 DNA reads TGCGCCAGCAGCCAAGATTCGGGGATTTGGACTGAAGCTTTCTTT.

A few counts support this clone. This chain connects TRBV19 to TRBJ1-2; 11 bases align to TRBD1. The CDR3 covers 16 residues. With V trimmed by 4 bases and J by 8 bases, 12 bases remained unmatched. CDR1 LNHDA and CDR2 SQIVND come from the germline V gene (reference sequence). The CDR3 reads CASSTVWTGGAEGYTF. The CDR3 bases are TGTGCCAGTAGTACTGTTTGGACAGGGGGCGCGGAAGGCTACACCTTC.

J is TRBJ1-4 and V is TRBV29-1, with 8 bases matching TRBD1. The trim removed 5 bases at V and 0 bases at J, leaving 8 bases unmatched. The germline V gene has CDR1 SQVTM and CDR2 ANQGSEA. This CDR3 contains 16 residues. As DNA, the CDR3 is TGCAGCGTTTCGTGGGAGGACAGGGCAACTAATGAAAAACTGTTTTTT. This codes for CSVSWEDRATNEKLFF. The whole variable domain, remainder taken from reference TRBV29-1 and TRBJ1-4, is SAVISQKPSRDICQRGTSLTIQCQVDSQVTMMFWYRQQPGQSLTLIATANQGSEATYESGFVIDKFPISRPNLTFSTLTVSNMSPEDSSIYLCSVSWEDRATNEKLFFGSGTQLSVL.

The genes are TRBV14 and TRBJ2-3; 13 nucleotides agree with TRBD2. Germline V gives CDR1 SGHDN, CDR2 FVKESK. The J segment lost 3 bases and the V segment lost 7 bases, leaving 1 base of the junction unmatched. CDR3 length equals 14 residues. CDR3 residues: CASKGLAGTDTQYF. As DNA, the CDR3 is TGTGCCAGCAAGGGACTAGCGGGGACAGATACGCAGTATTTT.

A few counts support this clone. The chain joins TRBV6-5 to TRBJ2-7, with D perhaps TRBD1 (6 bases). V gave up 4 bases and J gave up 9 bases, with 10 bases separating them. This CDR3 comprises 11 residues. Germline V gene lookup returns CDR1 MNHEY and CDR2 SVGAGI. The CDR3 protein is CASSLGARQYF. In nucleotides, the CDR3 is TGTGCCAGCAGTTTGGGGGCTCGGCAGTACTTC.

The chain has TRBV10-3 and TRBJ1-2; weak D call: TRBD1 (6 bases). The CDR3 contains 16 residues. V gave up 2 bases and J gave up 2 bases, with 15 bases separating them. The germline V gene encodes CDR1 ENHRY and CDR2 SYGVKD. In DNA, the CDR3 is TGTGCCATCAGTGAGCAGGGGCAAGCCTCGAACTATGGCTACACCTTC. Encoded protein: CAISEQGQASNYGYTF.

The rearrangement links TRBV2 to TRBJ1-5, with D perhaps matching TRBD1 (6 bases). V was cut by 6 bases and J by 8 bases, with 20 bases left in between. The CDR3 runs 15 residues. CDR1 and CDR2 from the germline V gene are SNHLY and FYNNEI. Here the CDR3 DNA reads TGTGCCAGCAGGGGAGACAGGCCCCAAGTGGAGCCCCAGCATTTT. This codes for CASRGDRPQVEPQHF.

The chain carries TRBV5-1 and TRBJ2-2; D unresolved. The germline gives CDR1 SGHRS, CDR2 YFSETQ. CDR3 size: 14 residues. Deletions cut 4 bases from V and 0 bases from J, with 7 bases between. The CDR3 nucleotides are TGCGCCAGCAGCGAGCAGGCGAACACCGGGGAGCTGTTTTTT. It codes for CASSEQANTGELFF.

V and J are TRBV6-5 and TRBJ2-2, with a weak D call TRBD1 (6 bases). V lost 6 bases and J lost 4, with 12 bases in between. Germline loops: CDR1 MNHEY, CDR2 SVGAGI. The length of the CDR3 is 14 residues. The CDR3 sequence: CASRGARGTGELFF. Here the CDR3 DNA reads TGTGCCAGCAGGGGGGCCCGGGGCACCGGGGAGCTGTTTTTT.

The rearrangement links TRBV30 to TRBJ2-7; D unclear. Trimming removed 0 bases from V and 3 bases from J, with 12 bases in between. Per germline, CDR1 GTSNPN and CDR2 SVGIG (reference sequence). This CDR3 comprises 14 residues. CDR3 DNA sequence: TGTGCCTGGAGTGTCGGTGACACCGTCTACGAGCAGTACTTC. Amino acid sequence: CAWSVGDTVYEQYF.

The chain employs TRBV5-1 and TRBJ1-1; unclear D gene. The CDR3 consists of 14 residues. Trimming removed 0 bases at V and 3 bases at J, with 9 bases between. CDR1 is SGHRS and CDR2 is YFSETQ in the germline V gene. The CDR3 sequence is CASSLGYGDTEAFF. The CDR3 DNA is TGCGCCAGCAGCTTGGGTTACGGAGACACTGAAGCTTTCTTT.

The chain couples TRBV7-3 to TRBJ1-1; a weak D match, TRBD1 (6 bases). V was pared by 1 base and J by 1 base, with 13 bases between. CDR1 is SGHTA and CDR2 is FQGTGA in the germline V gene. This CDR3 spans 16 amino acids. The CDR3 DNA follows: TGTGCCAGCAGCTTAAGGGGGCCTAGTGAGAACACTGAAGCTTTCTTT. It specifies CASSLRGPSENTEAFF.

The chain joins TRBV5-6 to TRBJ2-6; a weak D match, TRBD1 (5 bases). V gave up 1 base and J gave up 0 bases, with 5 bases separating them. The CDR3 sequence is 15 residues long. CDR1 and CDR2 (germline): SGHDT, YYEEEE. The CDR3 DNA reads as TGTGCCAGCAGCTTGAGGGGCTCTGGGGCCAACGTCCTGACTTTC. Translating it yields CASSLRGSGANVLTF.

J is TRBJ2-5 and V is TRBV6-1, with TRBD1 matching 9 bases. Per the germline V gene, CDR1 is MNHNS and CDR2 is SASEGT. V shed 2 bases, J shed 5 bases, and the junction held 6 bases outside the gene matches. This CDR3 spans 15 amino acids. CDR3 in amino acids: CASSEPGQGWETQYF. Written as DNA, the CDR3 is TGTGCCAGCAGTGAACCGGGACAGGGCTGGGAGACCCAGTACTTC.

The rearrangement uses TRBV7-2 and TRBJ1-6; TRBD1 agrees at 9 bases. The germline gives CDR1 SGHTA, CDR2 FQGNSA. V lost 4 bases, J lost 13 bases, and 8 bases stayed unmatched. The CDR3 is 14 amino acids. CDR3 region: CASSSRGQGPPLHF. In DNA form, the CDR3 reads TGTGCCAGCAGCTCCCGGGGACAGGGACCGCCCCTCCACTTT. Full variable domain (outside the CDR3, taken from reference TRBV7-2 and TRBJ1-6): GAGVSQSPSNKVTEKGKDVELRCDPISGHTALYWYRQSLGQGLEFLIYFQGNSAPDKSGLPSDRFSAERTGGSVSTLTIQRTQQEDSAVYLCASSSRGQGPPLHFGNGTRLTVT.

The V gene is TRBV29-1, the J gene TRBJ2-1, with a weak D call TRBD2 (5 bases). CDR1 and CDR2 (germline): SQVTM, ANQGSEA. Trimming pared 2 bases from V and 5 bases from J, leaving 7 bases between. This CDR3 is built from 12 residues. The CDR3 coding sequence is TGCAGCGTTGAATGGCGGGACAATGAGCAGTTCTTC. Translation gives CSVEWRDNEQFF.

The chain joins TRBV28 to TRBJ2-7; 9 bases are a match to TRBD2. The J segment lost 0 bases and the V segment lost 6 bases, leaving 3 bases of the junction unmatched. The CDR3 has 14 residues. Germline V gene lookup returns CDR1 MDHEN and CDR2 SYDVKM. Written as DNA, the CDR3 is TGTGCCAGCAGAACTAGCGGGTTCTCCTACGAGCAGTACTTC. Its translation: CASRTSGFSYEQYF.

The V gene is TRBV5-1, the J gene TRBJ2-5; 9 bases map to TRBD2. With 4 bases clipped from V and 2 bases from J, the junction kept 9 bases outside the gene matches. Germline V gives CDR1 SGHRS, CDR2 YFSETQ. The CDR3 has 16 amino acids. CDR3 loop: CASSPRGAGGQETQYF. CDR3 coding DNA: TGCGCCAGCAGCCCTCGAGGTGCGGGGGGGCAAGAGACCCAGTACTTC.

The genes are TRBV7-8 and TRBJ2-1; TRBD2 agrees at 7 bases. With V trimmed by 5 bases and J by 2 bases, 3 bases remained unmatched. The CDR3 is 14 amino acids. The V gene's germline CDR1 is SGHVS and CDR2 FQNEAQ. The CDR3 sequence is CASSPRGTYNEQFF. The CDR3 DNA is TGTGCCAGCAGCCCGCGGGGGACCTACAATGAGCAGTTCTTC.

The J gene is TRBJ1-2, the V gene TRBV27; 9 positions match TRBD1. The CDR3 totals 13 residues. The V and J ends lost 3 bases and 4 bases, in that order; junction bases with no gene match: 0. Per the germline V gene, CDR1 is MNHEY and CDR2 is SMNVEV (reference sequence). Here the CDR3 DNA reads TGTGCCAGCAGTTTGGACAGGGGCTATGGCTACACCTTC. Its protein is CASSLDRGYGYTF.

This clone turned up a few times. The chain joins TRBV6-1 to TRBJ2-1, with 11 bases aligning to TRBD2. The ends lost 8 bases at V and 9 bases at J; junction bases unmatched: 6. Germline V CDR1 and CDR2: MNHNS, SASEGT. This CDR3 region has 13 residues. This CDR3 reads CASGLAGGGEQFF. CDR3 in DNA: TGTGCCAGCGGGCTAGCGGGGGGAGGTGAGCAGTTCTTC.